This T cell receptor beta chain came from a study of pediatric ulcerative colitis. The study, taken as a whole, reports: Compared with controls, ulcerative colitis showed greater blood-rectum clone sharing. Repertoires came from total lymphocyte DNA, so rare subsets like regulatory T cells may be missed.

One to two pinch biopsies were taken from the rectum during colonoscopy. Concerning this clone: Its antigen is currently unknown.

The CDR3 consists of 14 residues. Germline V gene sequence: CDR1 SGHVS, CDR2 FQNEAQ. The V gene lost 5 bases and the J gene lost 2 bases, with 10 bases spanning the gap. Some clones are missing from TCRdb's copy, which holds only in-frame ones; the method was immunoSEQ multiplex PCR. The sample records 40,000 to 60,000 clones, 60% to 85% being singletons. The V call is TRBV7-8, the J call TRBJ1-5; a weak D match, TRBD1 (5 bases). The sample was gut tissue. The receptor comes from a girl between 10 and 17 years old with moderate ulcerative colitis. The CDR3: CASSQGGGNQPQHF. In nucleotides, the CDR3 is TGTGCCAGCAGCCAAGGAGGGGGCAATCAGCCCCAGCATTTT.